The 27 T cell receptor beta chains reported below all come from one sample, sequenced in a study of OX40 agonist ivuxolimab in advanced cancers. The method was immunoSEQ multiplex PCR; TCRdb's version includes in-frame clones alone and lacks a portion of them. The sample yields 71,000 or so clones, 86% seen once. This sample comprised CD4+ or CD8+ T cells sorted from blood, obtained in a trial of the OX40 agonist ivuxolimab. The receptors come from an adult with an advanced solid tumor such as melanoma, head and neck, liver or kidney cancer.

The chain uses TRBV19 and TRBJ1-1, with 9 bases identical to TRBD1. Germline-derived CDR1 and CDR2 are LNHDA and SQIVND (reference sequence). Losses at the gene ends were 4 bases for V and 5 bases for J; bases not matched to a gene: 11. This CDR3 has 16 amino acids. The CDR3 loop is CASSSRRQGEWTEAFF. The CDR3 nucleotides are TGTGCCAGTAGTAGCCGCAGACAGGGGGAATGGACTGAAGCTTTCTTT. The full variable domain, its missing parts supplied by reference TRBV19 and TRBJ1-1, is DGGITQSPKYLFRKEGQNVTLSCEQNLNHDAMYWYRQDPGQGLRLIYYSQIVNDFQKGDIAEGYSVSREKKESFPLTVTSAQKNPTAFYLCASSSRRQGEWTEAFFGQGTRLTVV.

This clone was seen only a few times. This chain connects TRBV7-3 to TRBJ1-2, with TRBD1 matching 7 bases. The germline gives CDR1 SGHTA, CDR2 FQGTGA. The CDR3 is made up of 15 amino acids. With V trimmed by 0 bases and J by 8 bases, 9 bases remained unmatched. The CDR3 sequence is CASSLTSEGASGYTF. The DNA for the CDR3 is TGTGCCAGCAGCTTAACGTCCGAGGGGGCCAGCGGCTACACCTTC.

The chain has TRBV7-3 and TRBJ1-2, with TRBD1 identical over 7 bases. With V trimmed by 5 bases and J by 5 bases, 5 bases remained unmatched. The CDR3 is 13 amino acids. CDR1 is SGHTA and CDR2 is FQGTGA in the germline V gene. The CDR3 nucleotides read TGTGCCAGCAGCCCGGGACAGTCTTATGGCTACACCTTC. As protein: CASSPGQSYGYTF.

This sequence joins TRBV4-1 and TRBJ2-3; no firm D call. Trimming pared 2 bases from V and 3 bases from J, leaving 3 bases between. The length of the CDR3 is 12 residues. Germline CDR1 MGHRA, CDR2 YSYEKL. The CDR3 loop reads CASSQPTDTQYF. Written as DNA, the CDR3 is TGCGCCAGCAGCCAACCGACAGATACGCAGTATTTT.

The chain employs TRBV5-1 and TRBJ1-1; D might be TRBD1 (5 bases). Trimming took 6 bases from V and 3 from J, leaving 12 bases between them. Germline loops: CDR1 SGHRS, CDR2 YFSETQ. There are 13 residues in the CDR3. The CDR3 DNA is TGCGCCAGCACGAGGGGATGGGACACTGAAGCTTTCTTT. It specifies CASTRGWDTEAFF.

The chain couples TRBV4-1 to TRBJ2-3, with TRBD2 matching over 10 bases. The ends lost 2 bases at V and 4 bases at J; junction bases unmatched: 12. The germline V gene encodes CDR1 MGHRA and CDR2 YSYEKL. CDR3 length: 18 residues. In DNA form, the CDR3 reads TGCGCCAGCAGCCAAAGGACTAGCGGAAAGACGGGGGCAGATACGCAGTATTTT. It specifies CASSQRTSGKTGADTQYF.

This clone was seen once. Here the CDR3 reads CASSSHGQGGYGYTF. The CDR3, as DNA: TGTGCCAGCAGTTCTCACGGACAGGGCGGCTATGGCTACACCTTC. The chain is built from TRBV28 and TRBJ1-2; 8 bases line up with TRBD1. Germline CDR1 is MDHEN and CDR2 is SYDVKM. The CDR3 loop spans 15 amino acids. V shed 4 bases, J shed 4 bases, and the junction held 8 bases outside the gene matches.

This sequence joins TRBV18 and TRBJ2-5, with no clear D. CDR3 length: 15 residues. V was trimmed by 5 bases and J by 1 base, leaving 14 bases between them. The germline CDR1 and CDR2 sequences are KGHSH and LQKENI. CDR3 nucleotides: TGTGCCAGCTCATCGCCCCTGGGCAGCCAAGAGACCCAGTACTTC. This translates into CASSSPLGSQETQYF.

The chain carries TRBV7-3 and TRBJ2-3; D is unclear. Per germline, CDR1 SGHTA and CDR2 FQGTGA. Trimming removed 3 bases from V and 3 bases from J, with 7 bases in between. CDR3 size: 13 residues. CDR3 residues: CASSFQGTDTQYF. CDR3 nucleotides: TGTGCCAGCAGCTTTCAAGGGACAGATACGCAGTATTTT.

This clone was found once. The CDR3 nucleotides read TGTGCCAGCAGCTTAGAGACGGGAGCCGATACGCAGTATTTT. This translates into CASSLETGADTQYF. The chain joins TRBV11-2 to TRBJ2-3; D is possibly TRBD2 (6 bases). The CDR3 has 14 amino acids. CDR1 and CDR2 from the germline V gene are SGHAT and FQNNGV. The germline V and J ends were trimmed by 0 bases and 6 bases, with 10 bases remaining between them.

The V gene is TRBV28, the J gene TRBJ1-2, with 8 bases lining up with TRBD1. The CDR3 sequence is 14 residues long. The trim removed 4 bases at V and 2 bases at J, leaving 3 bases unmatched. The germline CDR1 and CDR2 sequences are MDHEN and SYDVKM. In DNA form, the CDR3 reads TGTGCCAGCAGTTCGGGACAGGCGAACTATGGCTACACCTTC. Protein sequence: CASSSGQANYGYTF.

The chain carries TRBV7-2 and TRBJ1-5, with D tentatively TRBD1 (5 bases). Trimming took off 8 bases at V and 6 bases at J, with 14 bases between the two ends. In germline, CDR1 is SGHTA, CDR2 FQGNSA. The CDR3 has 13 amino acids. Written as DNA, the CDR3 is TGTGCCAGCGGAACTCGGGACGGTCAGCCCCAGCATTTT. This encodes CASGTRDGQPQHF.

This chain links TRBV5-1 with TRBJ2-2; the match to TRBD1 covers 7 bases. The CDR3 is made up of 15 amino acids. Trimming removed 5 bases from V and 2 bases from J; junction bases left unmatched: 6. Germline lookup yields CDR1 SGHRS and CDR2 YFSETQ. The chain's CDR3 is CASRVQGSNTGELFF. CDR3 DNA sequence: TGCGCCAGCAGGGTACAGGGGTCAAACACCGGGGAGCTGTTTTTT.

The chain couples TRBV7-2 to TRBJ2-3, with 10 positions matching TRBD2. The CDR3 has 15 amino acids. J lost 5 bases, V lost 6 bases, and 8 bases had no gene match. Germline V CDR1 and CDR2: SGHTA, FQGNSA. CDR3 DNA: TGTGCCAGCAGGCCCGGGACTAGCGACAGAGATACGCAGTATTTT. Amino acids: CASRPGTSDRDTQYF.

The J gene is TRBJ2-3, the V gene TRBV18; tentatively, D is TRBD1 or TRBD2 (5 bases each). V gave up 5 bases and J gave up 6 bases, with 15 bases separating them. The CDR3 loop spans 14 amino acids. Germline V gives CDR1 KGHSH, CDR2 LQKENI. CDR3 sequence reads: CASSGERGRDTQYF. The CDR3, as DNA: TGTGCCAGCTCAGGGGAGAGGGGTCGCGATACGCAGTATTTT.

The chain joins TRBV2 to TRBJ1-5, with 7 positions matching TRBD1. The CDR3 sequence is 13 residues long. From germline, CDR1 is SNHLY and CDR2 FYNNEI. J gave up 6 bases and V 7 bases, and 6 bases lay outside the gene matches. The CDR3 here is CASTTGQGQPQHF. The CDR3, as DNA: TGTGCCAGCACGACAGGGCAGGGTCAGCCCCAGCATTTT.

The V gene is TRBV7-8, the J gene TRBJ1-3; D is unresolved. Trimming cost V 1 base and J 6 bases, with 7 bases left between them. The germline gives CDR1 SGHVS, CDR2 FQNEAQ. CDR3 size: 13 residues. The CDR3, as DNA: TGTGCCAGCAGCTTAGGGGCGGAAAACACCATATATTTT. Translating gives CASSLGAENTIYF.

This clone was recorded only once. This rearrangement joins TRBV4-2 to TRBJ2-7; D is perhaps TRBD1 (6 bases). CDR1 is LGHNA, CDR2 YNFKEQ, per germline. V was shortened by 3 bases and J by 5 bases, with 17 bases between the two germline ends. This CDR3 region has 15 residues. In DNA form, the CDR3 reads TGTGCCAGCAGCCAGGCCGCTATACAGGGAAACGAGCAGTACTTC. This sequence encodes CASSQAAIQGNEQYF.

A single count supports this clone. This chain connects TRBV7-3 to TRBJ2-2; D could derive from TRBD1 or TRBD2 (5 bases each). V lost 4 bases and J 5 bases, leaving 14 bases between the germline ends. The CDR3 extends over 15 amino acids. The germline gives CDR1 SGHTA, CDR2 FQGTGA. The CDR3 spells CASSSGDRGTGELFF. CDR3 nucleotide sequence: TGTGCCAGCAGCTCGGGCGACAGAGGGACCGGGGAGCTGTTTTTT.

This clone is a singleton in its sample. This chain uses TRBV30 with TRBJ2-3; TRBD2 is a possible D gene (5 bases). Between the trimmed V and J ends, which lost 5 bases and 0 bases, there was a span of 12 bases. The germline V gene encodes CDR1 GTSNPN and CDR2 SVGIG (reference sequence). The CDR3 has 14 residues. The CDR3 nucleotides read TGTGCCTGGCAGCGGCAGCCTAGCACAGATACGCAGTATTTT. Translation gives CAWQRQPSTDTQYF.

J is TRBJ2-5 and V is TRBV7-6, with no clear D. The CDR3 consists of 11 residues. Germline CDR1 and CDR2: SGHVS and FNYEAQ. Trimming shortened V by 2 bases and J by 4 bases, and 2 bases separated the two germline ends. The CDR3: CASSLSETQYF. CDR3 coding DNA: TGTGCCAGCAGCTTATCAGAGACCCAGTACTTC.

The CDR3 DNA reads TGTGCCAGCAGACCCACTAGCGGCGGGAAGACCCAGTACTTC. This sequence encodes CASRPTSGGKTQYF. The gene calls are TRBV28 and TRBJ2-5; 8 nucleotides match TRBD2. The CDR3 totals 14 residues. V lost 6 bases, J lost 6 bases, and 9 bases stayed unmatched. The germline CDR1 and CDR2 sequences are MDHEN and SYDVKM.

This sequence joins TRBV5-4 and TRBJ1-1; no clear D. The CDR3 runs to 12 residues. V was clipped by 4 bases and J by 2 bases, with 6 bases between them. Germline CDR1 is SGHNT and CDR2 is YYREEE (reference sequence). CDR3 sequence reads: CASSHSNTEAFF. CDR3 coding DNA: TGTGCCAGCAGCCATTCAAACACTGAAGCTTTCTTT.

The chain couples TRBV28 to TRBJ2-1; TRBD2 aligns across 10 bases. V lost 2 bases and J lost 5; bases outside the gene matches: 3. Germline loops: CDR1 MDHEN, CDR2 SYDVKM. CDR3 size: 15 residues. CDR3 nucleotide sequence: TGTGCCAGCAGTTTAACTAGCGGGGTCCACAATGAGCAGTTCTTC. Encoded protein: CASSLTSGVHNEQFF.

The J gene is TRBJ1-4, the V gene TRBV4-2; D gene uncertain. The CDR3 consists of 15 residues. Germline CDR1 and CDR2: LGHNA and YNFKEQ. Trimming cost V 0 bases and J 0 bases, with 5 bases left between them. The CDR3 is CASSQEAATNEKLFF. The CDR3 bases are TGTGCCAGCAGCCAAGAAGCAGCAACTAATGAAAAACTGTTTTTT.

The chain uses TRBV7-7 and TRBJ2-7, with 10 bases that match TRBD1. Per the germline V gene, CDR1 is SSHAT and CDR2 is FNYEAQ (reference sequence). Trimming removed 8 bases from V and 6 bases from J; junction bases left unmatched: 10. The CDR3 is 14 residues long. The chain's CDR3 is CASRQTGGQIEQYF. CDR3 nucleotides: TGTGCCAGCCGGCAGACAGGGGGCCAAATCGAGCAGTACTTC.

The chain recombines TRBV6-1 with TRBJ1-5, with D possibly matching TRBD1 (6 bases). Germline V gene lookup returns CDR1 MNHNS and CDR2 SASEGT. The CDR3 has 11 amino acids. V dropped 8 bases and J dropped 10 bases, with 12 bases sitting between them. The CDR3 region has the DNA TGTGCCAGCGGGACATTCGGTCCCCAGCATTTT. This translates into CASGTFGPQHF.